This entry lists 32 T cell receptor beta chains sequenced from one sample in a study of blood T cell repertoires in COVID-19. The assay was immunoSEQ multiplex PCR, and TCRdb's table has in-frame clones only and misses some. Of hundreds of thousands of clones in the sample, around 89% were seen once. Input material: peripheral blood. The receptors were gathered from a woman aged 18-29 years with acute or convalescent COVID-19.

The chain carries TRBV6-6 and TRBJ1-5, with 7 bases that match TRBD1. J was trimmed by 1 base and V by 5 bases; bases with no gene match: 8. The germline V gene has CDR1 MNHNY and CDR2 SVGAGI (reference sequence). The CDR3 spans 16 residues. In nucleotides, the CDR3 is TGTGCCAGCAGTCGACCAGGGACAGAAAGCAATCAGCCCCAGCATTTT. It is translated as CASSRPGTESNQPQHF.

The V and J genes are TRBV6-5 and TRBJ1-1; TRBD1 matches at 7 bases. Trimming at V came to 8 bases and at J to 6 bases, leaving 12 bases not matched to a gene. Germline CDR1 is MNHEY and CDR2 is SVGAGI. CDR3 length: 14 amino acids. The chain's CDR3 is CASGPGRTGAEAFF. The CDR3 DNA follows: TGTGCCAGCGGGCCGGGGAGGACAGGTGCTGAAGCTTTCTTT.

The rearrangement uses TRBV4-2 and TRBJ1-1; no definite D call. With 0 bases removed from V and 1 base from J, the gap between germline ends came to 12 bases. Germline lookup yields CDR1 LGHNA and CDR2 YNFKEQ. The CDR3 has 16 residues. In nucleotides, the CDR3 is TGTGCCAGCAGCCAAGAGAGGTGGAGGGAGAACACTGAAGCTTTCTTT. Translated: CASSQERWRENTEAFF.

The chain joins TRBV4-2 to TRBJ1-2, with 9 bases lining up with TRBD1. V lost 6 bases and J lost 10; bases outside the gene matches: 12. CDR3 size: 14 residues. Germline CDR1 is LGHNA and CDR2 is YNFKEQ. The CDR3 loop is CASSPDRDRAVYTF. DNA for the CDR3: TGTGCCAGCAGTCCCGACCGGGACAGGGCCGTCTACACCTTC.

The chain recombines TRBV6-6 with TRBJ2-7; weak D call: TRBD1 (6 bases). The germline V gene encodes CDR1 MNHNY and CDR2 SVGAGI (reference sequence). V lost 5 bases and J lost 2, with 10 bases in between. The CDR3 length is 13 residues. The chain's CDR3 is CASSKQGPYEQYF. The CDR3 nucleotides are TGTGCCAGCAGTAAACAGGGCCCCTACGAGCAGTACTTC.

This chain joins TRBV5-1 and TRBJ1-1, with TRBD1 identical over 12 bases. The V segment lost 3 bases and the J segment 4 bases; nucleotides outside the gene matches: 16. The CDR3 runs to 19 residues. Germline loops: CDR1 SGHRS, CDR2 YFSETQ. CDR3 region: CASSSLRLGTGGVRTEAFF. CDR3 bases: TGCGCCAGCAGCTCGCTACGTCTCGGGACAGGGGGCGTTCGCACTGAAGCTTTCTTT.

The chain has TRBV19 and TRBJ1-1; possible D gene TRBD1, 6 bases. Germline lookup yields CDR1 LNHDA and CDR2 SQIVND (reference sequence). V was cut by 8 bases and J by 4 bases, with 23 bases left in between. This CDR3 spans 16 amino acids. The CDR3 sequence: CASSTHPGAESTEAFF. CDR3 in DNA: TGTGCCAGTTCAACCCACCCAGGGGCGGAATCCACTGAAGCTTTCTTT.

In this sample, this clone turned up a few times. This chain uses TRBV18 with TRBJ1-2; possibly TRBD1 for D (6 bases). The CDR3 totals 14 residues. V was pared by 4 bases and J by 4 bases, with 13 bases between. Germline V gives CDR1 KGHSH, CDR2 LQKENI. DNA of the CDR3: TGTGCCAGCTCACGGACAGTTTTAAGCTATGGCTACACCTTC. Its protein product is CASSRTVLSYGYTF.

The chain carries TRBV5-4 and TRBJ2-5; 9 bases agree with TRBD1. Germline lookup yields CDR1 SGHNT and CDR2 YYREEE (reference sequence). V was clipped by 4 bases and J by 0 bases; unmatched bases: 13. This CDR3 spans 18 amino acids. DNA for the CDR3: TGTGCCAGCAGCAAAGGACAGGGGCGAATTAGGTACCAAGAGACCCAGTACTTC. The encoded protein is CASSKGQGRIRYQETQYF.

The rearrangement uses TRBV11-2 and TRBJ2-7; TRBD1 matches 7 bases. CDR3 size: 16 residues. V lost 6 bases to trimming and J lost 1 base; unmatched junction nucleotides: 12. Germline loops: CDR1 SGHAT, CDR2 FQNNGV. DNA for the CDR3: TGTGCCAGCAGACCTCTCTCCGGGACAGCTTCCTACGAGCAGTACTTC. It codes for CASRPLSGTASYEQYF.

The chain is built from TRBV20-1 and TRBJ2-7; tentatively, D is TRBD1 or TRBD2 (6 bases each). V was pared by 3 bases and J by 0 bases, with 15 bases between. Germline loops: CDR1 DFQATT, CDR2 SNEGSKA (reference sequence). The CDR3 has 15 amino acids. The CDR3 protein is CSASGGQLSSYEQYF. In nucleotides, the CDR3 is TGCAGTGCTAGTGGGGGGCAGCTGAGCTCCTACGAGCAGTACTTC.

A single count supports this clone. The chain has TRBV30 and TRBJ1-3; D gene ambiguous. Trimming shortened V by 7 bases and J by 0 bases, and 19 bases separated the two germline ends. Germline assignment: CDR1 GTSNPN and CDR2 SVGIG (reference sequence). The CDR3 runs 16 residues. The CDR3 loop reads CASSGGNLSSGNTIYF. The CDR3, as DNA: TGTGCCTCCAGCGGTGGGAACTTATCCTCTGGAAACACCATATATTTT.

The chain carries TRBV29-1 and TRBJ1-2; 7 nucleotides match TRBD1. Germline CDR1 and CDR2: SQVTM and ANQGSEA. J lost 6 bases, V lost 5 bases, and 9 bases had no gene match. The CDR3 sequence is 13 residues long. The CDR3 is CSVYPDRVNGYTF. The CDR3 DNA sequence: TGCAGCGTTTACCCCGACAGGGTGAATGGCTACACCTTC.

The chain joins TRBV30 to TRBJ1-1; D is ambiguous. The V gene's germline CDR1 is GTSNPN and CDR2 SVGIG (reference sequence). CDR3 length equals 11 residues. CDR3: CSGRVNTEAFF. The CDR3 coding sequence is TGTTCGGGGAGGGTGAACACTGAAGCTTTCTTT.

The CDR3 loop reads CASSEQGSRQGNEQYF. The CDR3 coding sequence is TGTGCCAGCAGTGAGCAGGGGTCGAGACAGGGTAACGAGCAGTACTTC. The rearrangement uses TRBV6-1 and TRBJ2-7, with TRBD1 matching 7 bases. CDR1 MNHNS and CDR2 SASEGT come from the germline V gene. The junction had 13 bases not matched to a gene; V was cut back by 3 bases and J by 5 bases. This CDR3 is 16 amino acids long.

The chain is built from TRBV4-2 and TRBJ1-5; D possibly corresponds to TRBD1 (5 bases). CDR1 and CDR2 from the germline V gene are LGHNA and YNFKEQ. This CDR3 contains 14 residues. The V and J ends lost 3 bases and 5 bases respectively, with 11 bases between them. Here the CDR3 DNA reads TGTGCCAGCAGCCACCGACAGCTTGATCAGCCCCAGCATTTT. It yields the protein CASSHRQLDQPQHF.

The chain employs TRBV30 and TRBJ1-1; 8 nucleotides align to TRBD1. The length of the CDR3 is 17 residues. V shed 2 bases and J 5 bases; nucleotides not matched to a gene: 16. Germline V lookup: CDR1 GTSNPN, CDR2 SVGIG (reference sequence). The CDR3 sequence: CAWSPGDRLLFGTEAFF. CDR3 coding DNA: TGTGCCTGGAGTCCCGGGGACAGGTTATTGTTTGGGACTGAAGCTTTCTTT.

Here the CDR3 reads CASSLTGGAEAFF. CDR3 bases: TGTGCCAGCAGTTTAACAGGGGGGGCTGAAGCTTTCTTT. The chain employs TRBV27 and TRBJ1-1; 8 bases align to TRBD1. Unmatched junction bases numbered 2, after V lost 2 bases and J lost 6 bases. The CDR3 consists of 13 residues. The V gene's germline CDR1 is MNHEY and CDR2 SMNVEV (reference sequence).

The rearrangement joins TRBV10-3 to TRBJ2-1; weak D call: TRBD2 (6 bases). Germline V gene lookup returns CDR1 ENHRY and CDR2 SYGVKD. V was pared by 3 bases and J by 5 bases, with 14 bases between. The CDR3 is 15 amino acids. CDR3 in DNA: TGTGCCATCAGTGAAGGGACTTACAGCGACAATGAGCAGTTCTTC. This sequence encodes CAISEGTYSDNEQFF.

The genes are TRBV19 and TRBJ1-2; D remains ambiguous. Germline V CDR1 and CDR2: LNHDA, SQIVND (reference sequence). CDR3 length: 13 amino acids. Between the trimmed V and J ends, which lost 3 bases and 2 bases, there was a span of 7 bases. DNA of the CDR3: TGTGCCAGTAGTATGAGAGGGAACTATGGCTACACCTTC. Protein sequence: CASSMRGNYGYTF. Together with reference TRBV19 and TRBJ1-2, the CDR3 gives the full variable domain: DGGITQSPKYLFRKEGQNVTLSCEQNLNHDAMYWYRQDPGQGLRLIYYSQIVNDFQKGDIAEGYSVSREKKESFPLTVTSAQKNPTAFYLCASSMRGNYGYTFGSGTRLTVV.

The chain has TRBV5-1 and TRBJ1-1; D is unresolved. Trimming took off 3 bases at V and 1 base at J, with 7 bases between the two ends. The CDR3 covers 13 residues. Looked up from germline, CDR1 is SGHRS and CDR2 is YFSETQ. CDR3 amino acids: CASSYDWNTEAFF. The DNA for the CDR3 is TGCGCCAGCAGCTACGACTGGAACACTGAAGCTTTCTTT.

The V and J genes are TRBV10-3 and TRBJ1-1; 9 bases are a match to TRBD1. Unmatched junction bases numbered 4, after V lost 0 bases and J lost 11 bases. Germline CDR1 ENHRY, CDR2 SYGVKD. The CDR3 sequence is 13 residues long. The CDR3 DNA follows: TGTGCCATCAGTGAGTCCCTAGACAGGGGGGCTTTCTTT. Protein sequence: CAISESLDRGAFF.

The chain couples TRBV30 to TRBJ2-1; D gene unclear. This CDR3 region has 12 residues. Trimming removed 2 bases from V and 4 bases from J, with 6 bases in between. Germline-derived CDR1 and CDR2 are GTSNPN and SVGIG (reference sequence). The CDR3 region has the DNA TGTGCCTGGAGTCCTTATTACAATGAGCAGTTCTTC. Translation: CAWSPYYNEQFF.

In regard to this clone: The sample contains more than one DNA sequence encoding this CDR3. The chain combines TRBV4-3 with TRBJ1-1; TRBD1 is a possible D gene (6 bases). Germline V CDR1 and CDR2: LGHNA, YSLEER. The CDR3 has 13 amino acids. Trimming shortened V by 4 bases and J by 4 bases, and 10 bases separated the two germline ends. This CDR3 is CASSLRQATEAFF. The CDR3 DNA follows: TGCGCCAGCAGCCTCCGACAGGCCACTGAAGCTTTCTTT.

V gene TRBV5-1 combines with J gene TRBJ2-7, with 10 bases lining up with TRBD2. J lost 0 bases, V lost 4 bases, and 7 bases had no gene match. The germline V gene has CDR1 SGHRS and CDR2 YFSETQ. This CDR3 is built from 16 residues. In DNA, the CDR3 is TGCGCCAGCAGCGTCACTAGCGGGGCTGACTCCTACGAGCAGTACTTC. It specifies CASSVTSGADSYEQYF. Combining the CDR3 with reference TRBV5-1 and TRBJ2-7 gives the whole variable domain KAGVTQTPRYLIKTRGQQVTLSCSPISGHRSVSWYQQTPGQGLQFLFEYFSETQRNKGNFPGRFSGRQFSNSRSEMNVSTLELGDSALYLCASSVTSGADSYEQYFGPGTRLTVT.

Only one count was recorded for this clone. This sequence joins TRBV4-1 and TRBJ1-2; 7 positions agree with TRBD1. The CDR3 is made up of 16 amino acids. J lost 8 bases, V lost 0 bases, and 12 bases had no gene match. Germline CDR1 MGHRA, CDR2 YSYEKL. The CDR3 bases are TGCGCCAGCAGCCAAGATTCCCTTGAGGGGGCAGGGGGCTACACCTTC. It specifies CASSQDSLEGAGGYTF.

Only a few counts were recorded for this clone. A read error may account for a junction end that differs from germline. This chain links TRBV7-8 with TRBJ1-2; 7 bases fit TRBD1. The CDR3 extends over 15 amino acids. Germline-derived CDR1 and CDR2 are SGHVS and FQNEAQ. The CDR3, as DNA: TGTGCCAGCAGTTTAGTCACGACAGGGAACTATGGCTACACCTTC. Protein sequence: CASSLVTTGNYGYTF.

In DNA form, the CDR3 reads TGCGCCAGCAGCCAGGATATTTCAGGGATCAGCAATCAGCCCCAGCATTTT. Translated, it gives CASSQDISGISNQPQHF. The gene calls are TRBV4-3 and TRBJ1-5, with D possibly matching TRBD1 (5 bases). With 3 bases removed from V and 1 base from J, the gap between germline ends came to 16 bases. CDR1 and CDR2 from the germline V gene are LGHNA and YSLEER. The CDR3 totals 17 residues.

V and J are TRBV29-1 and TRBJ1-1, with a weak D call TRBD1 (5 bases). With 0 bases removed from V and 7 bases from J, the gap between germline ends came to 21 bases. The CDR3 consists of 16 residues. CDR1 and CDR2 (germline): SQVTM, ANQGSEA. In DNA, the CDR3 is TGCAGCGTTGAAGAACGAGATAATAGGTGGAGGGGTGAAGCTTTCTTT. Protein product: CSVEERDNRWRGEAFF.

This clone was recorded only once. V and J are TRBV6-1 and TRBJ1-1, with a possible D match to TRBD1 (5 bases). The germline V gene has CDR1 MNHNS and CDR2 SASEGT. The CDR3 sequence is 16 residues long. Trimming left V 4 bases short and J 0 bases short, with 15 bases between. The CDR3 spells CASSVLAGDVNTEAFF. CDR3 nucleotide sequence: TGTGCCAGCAGTGTATTGGCGGGGGATGTGAACACTGAAGCTTTCTTT.

The chain is built from TRBV7-3 and TRBJ2-2; 10 bases map to TRBD2. V lost 5 bases, J lost 1 base, and 10 bases stayed unmatched. CDR1 is SGHTA and CDR2 is FQGTGA in the germline V gene. The CDR3 totals 18 residues. CDR3 sequence (DNA): TGTGCCAGCAGCCCCCTTAAAAGCGGGGGGGAGAACACCGGGGAGCTGTTTTTT. This sequence encodes CASSPLKSGGENTGELFF.

The V and J genes are TRBV7-2 and TRBJ2-3; 9 nucleotides agree with TRBD2. Germline V gene sequence: CDR1 SGHTA, CDR2 FQGNSA. V shed 7 bases and J 2 bases; nucleotides not matched to a gene: 7. The CDR3 loop spans 15 amino acids. CDR3 nucleotide sequence: TGTGCCAGCACCAGAGCGGGGGGACTCACAGATACGCAGTATTTT. Residues: CASTRAGGLTDTQYF.